This T cell receptor beta chain appears in the sequencing data of a study of blood T cell repertoires in COVID-19 (dated by TCRdb to 2019 to 2021). With regard to the full study: Samples covering the acute and convalescent phases of COVID-19 were provided by collaborators in the United States, Italy and Spain. The samples were drawn from two sources: the first 160 participants of the ongoing ImmuneRACE study, and 1,254 subjects contributed by 6 global collaborators. The sample metadata nearly always contained a de-identified subject ID, COVID-19 status, age in years and sex. The repertoires were made available in a free public database intended to serve as a resource for research on the immune response to SARS-CoV-2. Deeply sampled blood TCRbeta repertoires from subjects exposed to, actively infected with, or recovered from COVID-19 were included in the dataset. Where available, HLA class I and class II types were taken from metadata supplied by the sample provider and were not determined by assay-based typing. The prospective study material was composed of cDNA or gDNA derived from T cells, B-cell-depleted T cells, or PBMCs.

Collaborating institutions collected whole blood in K2EDTA tubes following their own protocols. For TCRbeta analysis, collaborators shipped samples as frozen whole blood, isolated PBMCs, or DNA extracted from either of those sample types. V lost 1 base and J lost 5 bases; the stretch between them is 11 bases long. From its cysteine to its phenylalanine, the CDR3 spans 14 amino acids. Solely the CDR3 DNA is kept, with 42 bases framed from the first base. Reading the germline V gene gives CDR1 SGHRS and CDR2 YFSETQ. This clone was recorded only once. Its antigen is not yet known. Per-base qualities were not stored, and no clone one base away is much larger. TCRbeta CDR3 regions were amplified from genomic DNA using the immunoSEQ Assay, a bias-controlled multiplex PCR. The original methods were these. Within the assay, amplification of reference gene primers was used to estimate how many nucleated cells each sample contained. To quantify the absolute abundance of each unique TCRbeta CDR3 rearrangement, sequence reads were collapsed and filtered. For each sample, productive Simpson clonality was calculated by taking the square root of Simpson's diversity index across productive rearrangements. TCRdb retrieved this table from immuneACCESS and kept in-frame rearrangements only. Not all clones are present; in checked studies, unresolved V genes account for under half, and no reason is known for the remainder. D and trimming were read from the DNA, whereas the V and J calls and clone size are those reported in that table. The sample table holds roughly 64,000 clones, of which around 83% were seen once. The ten largest clones take up roughly 6% of the sample.

Study-wide findings and limitations: How much clinical and demographic metadata was included differed by source and by participant, and the metadata was provided uncurated.

The clonotype was recovered from a woman in her sixties or seventies with acute or convalescent COVID-19. The V gene is TRBV5-1 and the J gene is TRBJ2-3, with the D gene too uncertain to name. Sequenced material: peripheral blood. The encoded CDR3 is CASSLTRVQDTQYF. The nucleotide sequence reads as follows: TGCGCCAGCAGCTTGACCCGGGTCCAAGATACGCAGTATTTT.